The next 18 T cell receptor beta chains were all read from a single sample in a study of cytomegalovirus exposure and HLA in healthy donors. Sequencing used immunoSEQ multiplex PCR; TCRdb keeps in-frame clones, though not all of them. Of about 130,000 clones listed, roughly 87% are singletons. Sequenced input: PBMCs. These receptor sequences come from a woman under 30 in good health and CMV-seronegative.

The CDR3 region has the DNA TGTGCCAGCAGTGACCCCAAGGACAGGGGGTTAGCATCGGGTTACAATGAGCAGTTCTTC. Its translation is CASSDPKDRGLASGYNEQFF. The chain is built from TRBV6-1 and TRBJ2-1; 10 nucleotides match TRBD1. This CDR3 spans 20 amino acids. With V trimmed by 3 bases and J by 4 bases, 18 bases remained unmatched. CDR1 MNHNS and CDR2 SASEGT come from the germline V gene.

V and J are TRBV2 and TRBJ1-5; TRBD1 aligns across 9 bases. Per the germline V gene, CDR1 is SNHLY and CDR2 is FYNNEI. The length of the CDR3 is 13 residues. The junction had 4 bases not matched to a gene; V was cut back by 6 bases and J by 7 bases. The CDR3 coding sequence is TGTGCCAGCAGCCCGGACAGGGGACAGCCCCAGCATTTT. This gives the protein CASSPDRGQPQHF.

The CDR3 spells CASRQAYSNQPQHF. In nucleotides, the CDR3 is TGTGCCAGCAGACAGGCTTATAGCAATCAGCCCCAGCATTTT. The V and J genes are TRBV6-5 and TRBJ1-5; D is possibly TRBD1 (5 bases). Germline lookup yields CDR1 MNHEY and CDR2 SVGAGI. The CDR3 contains 14 residues. The V and J ends lost 6 bases and 0 bases respectively, with 9 bases between them.

The rearrangement links TRBV6-6 to TRBJ2-1; TRBD2 is a possible D gene (6 bases). Germline CDR1 is MNHNY and CDR2 is SVGAGI (reference sequence). The germline V and J ends were trimmed by 7 bases and 7 bases, with 20 bases remaining between them. The CDR3 consists of 15 residues. The CDR3 here is CASTSPLRGGNEQFF. CDR3 coding DNA: TGTGCCAGCACCTCACCCCTTCGTGGGGGGAATGAGCAGTTCTTC.

CDR3 coding DNA: TGTGCCAGCAGCTTGGGGTCCGGACAGAGTGCTAACTATGGCTACACCTTC. It specifies CASSLGSGQSANYGYTF. The chain is built from TRBV5-4 and TRBJ1-2, with D possibly matching TRBD1 (6 bases). The CDR3 totals 17 residues. The germline V gene encodes CDR1 SGHNT and CDR2 YYREEE (reference sequence). Trimming took 0 bases from V and 0 from J, leaving 15 bases between them.

V and J are TRBV1 and TRBJ2-5; the D call TRBD2 from the table was never checked on the DNA. TRBV1 is reported as a pseudogene. This CDR3 has 16 residues. The CDR3 region is CTNRRGLAGEQETQYF. The CDR3 DNA reads TGCACCAACCGACGGGGACTAGCGGGGGAACAAGAGACCCAGTACTTC.

This clone was detected only a few times. The J gene is TRBJ2-2, the V gene TRBV6-1; the D gene is possibly TRBD2 (5 bases). The V gene's germline CDR1 is MNHNS and CDR2 SASEGT. The V end lost 2 bases, the J end lost 2 bases, and 24 bases lay between the germline ends. The CDR3 has 20 amino acids. The DNA of the CDR3 is TGTGCCAGCAGTGAATTTGTGCAGAGGGTTGAGAAGGGAAACACCGGGGAGCTGTTTTTT. Protein: CASSEFVQRVEKGNTGELFF.

The V call is TRBV2, the J call TRBJ2-7, with 8 bases lining up with TRBD2. After removal of 8 bases from V and 6 bases from J, the junction contained 21 bases not matched to a gene. The CDR3 consists of 17 residues. The germline CDR1 and CDR2 sequences are SNHLY and FYNNEI. The CDR3 sequence: CASGKRRLGLAPSEQYF. The CDR3 DNA reads TGTGCCAGCGGTAAGAGGCGTCTTGGACTAGCTCCAAGCGAGCAGTACTTC.

The chain employs TRBV7-2 and TRBJ2-7, with a possible D match to TRBD2 (6 bases). Germline-derived CDR1 and CDR2 are SGHTA and FQGNSA. The CDR3 loop spans 17 amino acids. V gave up 5 bases and J gave up 1 base, with 21 bases separating them. CDR3 sequence: CASSPWGGEVLSYEQYF. DNA of the CDR3: TGTGCCAGCAGCCCTTGGGGAGGTGAAGTCCTATCCTACGAGCAGTACTTC. Based on the CDR3 plus reference TRBV7-2 and TRBJ2-7, the full variable domain is GAGVSQSPSNKVTEKGKDVELRCDPISGHTALYWYRQSLGQGLEFLIYFQGNSAPDKSGLPSDRFSAERTGGSVSTLTIQRTQQEDSAVYLCASSPWGGEVLSYEQYFGPGTRLTVT.

The gene calls are TRBV9 and TRBJ2-3; tentatively, D is TRBD1 (5 bases). The germline V gene has CDR1 SGDLS and CDR2 YYNGEE. The V gene lost 0 bases and the J gene lost 2 bases, with 10 bases spanning the gap. The CDR3 spans 15 residues. The CDR3 DNA is TGTGCCAGCAGCGTAGTGGGGCAGACCACAGATACGCAGTATTTT. Its translation: CASSVVGQTTDTQYF.

The V call is TRBV4-1, the J call TRBJ2-3; tentative D call: TRBD2 (5 bases). V lost 0 bases and J lost 2, with 18 bases in between. The length of the CDR3 is 18 residues. Looked up from germline, CDR1 is MGHRA and CDR2 is YSYEKL. CDR3 protein: CASSQEGIRTETTDTQYF. DNA of the CDR3: TGCGCCAGCAGCCAAGAAGGGATCCGGACTGAGACCACAGATACGCAGTATTTT.

This chain connects TRBV7-9 to TRBJ1-2; no firm D call. The V end lost 4 bases, the J end lost 5 bases, and 8 bases lay between the germline ends. Germline loops: CDR1 SEHNR, CDR2 FQNEAQ (reference sequence). This CDR3 has 12 residues. The DNA for the CDR3 is TGTGCCAGCAGCTCCGAGGGTTATGGCTACACCTTC. Residues: CASSSEGYGYTF.

This clone has only a few counts. This chain uses TRBV6-1 with TRBJ1-5; D might be TRBD1 (5 bases). The CDR3 covers 15 residues. Germline CDR1 reads MNHNS; CDR2 reads SASEGT. The V end lost 2 bases, the J end lost 6 bases, and 14 bases lay between the germline ends. This CDR3 is CASSEFVGGTQPQHF. The CDR3, as DNA: TGTGCCAGCAGTGAATTTGTGGGGGGGACTCAGCCCCAGCATTTT.

CDR3 region: CASSLAQGGPYEQYF. DNA of the CDR3: TGTGCCAGCAGTTTGGCGCAGGGCGGCCCCTACGAGCAGTACTTC. The V gene is TRBV27, the J gene TRBJ2-7; possible D gene TRBD1, 5 bases. CDR3 length: 15 residues. The germline V gene has CDR1 MNHEY and CDR2 SMNVEV (reference sequence). The germline V and J ends were trimmed by 3 bases and 2 bases, with 14 bases remaining between them.

This chain uses TRBV4-1 with TRBJ1-1; TRBD1 might be the D (5 bases). The V and J ends lost 2 bases and 9 bases respectively, with 13 bases between them. Germline CDR1 is MGHRA and CDR2 is YSYEKL. The CDR3 is 13 amino acids. In DNA, the CDR3 is TGCGCCAGCAGCCAACGGGTCGGGACTCAAGCTTTCTTT. Translated, it gives CASSQRVGTQAFF.

The chain has TRBV6-6 and TRBJ1-5, with unresolved D. CDR3 length: 14 amino acids. Germline V gene sequence: CDR1 MNHNY, CDR2 SVGAGI (reference sequence). Trimming left V 2 bases short and J 5 bases short, with 10 bases between. The CDR3 loop is CASSYVTGDQPQHF. CDR3 nucleotides: TGTGCCAGCAGTTACGTTACCGGGGATCAGCCCCAGCATTTT.

V and J are TRBV7-9 and TRBJ2-1; 8 positions match TRBD1. The J segment lost 7 bases and the V segment lost 6 bases, leaving 8 bases of the junction unmatched. This CDR3 has 14 residues. Germline V gene data show CDR1 as SEHNR and CDR2 as FQNEAQ (reference sequence). DNA for the CDR3: TGTGCCAGCAGTCGGGACAGGTTTTCAAATGAGCAGTTCTTC. It yields the protein CASSRDRFSNEQFF. The full variable domain, its missing parts supplied by reference TRBV7-9 and TRBJ2-1, is DTGVSQNPRHKITKRGQNVTFRCDPISEHNRLYWYRQTLGQGPEFLTYFQNEAQLEKSRLLSDRFSAERPKGSFSTLEIQRTEQGDSAMYLCASSRDRFSNEQFFGPGTRLTVL.

The rearrangement links TRBV18 to TRBJ2-5; no clear D. V lost 2 bases, J lost 2 bases, and 12 bases lay in between. Germline CDR1 KGHSH, CDR2 LQKENI. This CDR3 comprises 15 residues. The CDR3 DNA sequence: TGTGCCAGCTCACCAAGTAGCTTTTATCAAGAGACCCAGTACTTC. Its protein is CASSPSSFYQETQYF.